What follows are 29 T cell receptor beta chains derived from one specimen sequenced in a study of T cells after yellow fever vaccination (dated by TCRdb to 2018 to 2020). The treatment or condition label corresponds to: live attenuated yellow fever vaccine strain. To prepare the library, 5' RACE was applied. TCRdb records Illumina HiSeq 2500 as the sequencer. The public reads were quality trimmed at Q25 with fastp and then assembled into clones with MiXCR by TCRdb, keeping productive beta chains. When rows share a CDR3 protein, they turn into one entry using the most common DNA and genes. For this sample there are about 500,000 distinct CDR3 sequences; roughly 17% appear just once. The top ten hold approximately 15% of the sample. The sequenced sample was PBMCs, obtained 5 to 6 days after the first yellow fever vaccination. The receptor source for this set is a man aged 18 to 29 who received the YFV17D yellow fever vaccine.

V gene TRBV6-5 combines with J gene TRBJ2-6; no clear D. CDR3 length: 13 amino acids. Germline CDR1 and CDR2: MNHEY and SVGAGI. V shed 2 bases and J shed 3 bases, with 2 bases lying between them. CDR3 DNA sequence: TGTGCCAGCAGTTACCTTGGGGCCAACGTCCTGACTTTC. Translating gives CASSYLGANVLTF.

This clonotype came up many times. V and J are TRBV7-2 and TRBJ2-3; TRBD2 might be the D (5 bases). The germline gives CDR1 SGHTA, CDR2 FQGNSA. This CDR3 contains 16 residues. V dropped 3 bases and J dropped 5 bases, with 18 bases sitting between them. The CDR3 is CASSFRPLVREDTQYF. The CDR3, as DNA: TGTGCCAGCAGCTTCCGCCCCCTAGTTCGGGAAGATACGCAGTATTTT. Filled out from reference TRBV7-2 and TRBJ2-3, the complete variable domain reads GAGVSQSPSNKVTEKGKDVELRCDPISGHTALYWYRQSLGQGLEFLIYFQGNSAPDKSGLPSDRFSAERTGGSVSTLTIQRTQQEDSAVYLCASSFRPLVREDTQYFGPGTRLTVL.

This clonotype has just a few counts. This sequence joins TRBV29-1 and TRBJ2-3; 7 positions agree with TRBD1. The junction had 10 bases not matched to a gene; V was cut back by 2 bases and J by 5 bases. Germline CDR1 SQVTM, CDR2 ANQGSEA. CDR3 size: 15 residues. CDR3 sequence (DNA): TGCAGCGTTGAAACGCTCCGGGACAGAGAAGATACGCAGTATTTT. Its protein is CSVETLRDREDTQYF.

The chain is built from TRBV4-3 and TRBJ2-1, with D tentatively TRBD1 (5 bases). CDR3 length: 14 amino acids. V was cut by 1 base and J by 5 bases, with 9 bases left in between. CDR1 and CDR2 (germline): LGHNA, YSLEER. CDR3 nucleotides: TGCGCCAGCAGCCAAGTCCAGGGTCACAATGAGCAGTTCTTC. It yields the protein CASSQVQGHNEQFF.

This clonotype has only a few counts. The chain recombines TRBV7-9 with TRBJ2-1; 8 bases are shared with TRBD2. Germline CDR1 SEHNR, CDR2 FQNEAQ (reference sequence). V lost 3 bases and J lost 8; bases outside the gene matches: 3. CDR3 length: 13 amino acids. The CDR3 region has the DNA TGTGCCAGCAGCTTCCTAGCGGGCTATGAGCAGTTCTTC. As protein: CASSFLAGYEQFF.

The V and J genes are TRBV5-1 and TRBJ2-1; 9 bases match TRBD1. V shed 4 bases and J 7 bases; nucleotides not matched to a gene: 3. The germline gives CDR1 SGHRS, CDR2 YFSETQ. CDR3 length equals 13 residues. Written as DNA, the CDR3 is TGCGCCAGCAGCGCCGGGACAGGGAATGAGCAGTTCTTC. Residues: CASSAGTGNEQFF.

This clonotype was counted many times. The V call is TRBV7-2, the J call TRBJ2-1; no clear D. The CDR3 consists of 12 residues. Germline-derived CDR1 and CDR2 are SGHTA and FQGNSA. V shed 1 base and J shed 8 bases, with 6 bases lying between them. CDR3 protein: CASSLDAYEQFF. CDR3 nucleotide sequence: TGTGCCAGCAGCTTAGATGCATATGAGCAGTTCTTC.

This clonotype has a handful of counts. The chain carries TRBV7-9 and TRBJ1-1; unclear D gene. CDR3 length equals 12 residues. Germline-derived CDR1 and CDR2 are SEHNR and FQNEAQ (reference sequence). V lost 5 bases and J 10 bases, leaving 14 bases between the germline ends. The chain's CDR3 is CASSRPRLGAFF. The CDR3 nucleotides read TGTGCCAGCAGCCGCCCACGTTTAGGAGCTTTCTTT.

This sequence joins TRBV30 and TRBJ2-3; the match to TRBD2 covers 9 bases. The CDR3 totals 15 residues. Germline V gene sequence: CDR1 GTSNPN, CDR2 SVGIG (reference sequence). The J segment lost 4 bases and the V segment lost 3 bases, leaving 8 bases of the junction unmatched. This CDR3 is CAWRDPSGAADTQYF. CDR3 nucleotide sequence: TGTGCCTGGAGAGATCCTAGCGGGGCGGCAGATACGCAGTATTTT.

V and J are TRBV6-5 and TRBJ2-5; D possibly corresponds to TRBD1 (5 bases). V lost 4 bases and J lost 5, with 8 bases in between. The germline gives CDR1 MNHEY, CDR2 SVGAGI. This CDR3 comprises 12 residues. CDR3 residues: CASSSKGETQYF. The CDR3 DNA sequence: TGTGCCAGCAGTTCCAAGGGGGAGACCCAGTACTTC.

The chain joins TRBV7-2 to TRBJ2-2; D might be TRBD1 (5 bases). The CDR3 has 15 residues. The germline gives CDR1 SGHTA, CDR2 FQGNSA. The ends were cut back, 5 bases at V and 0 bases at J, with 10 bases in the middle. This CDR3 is CASSLQVANTGELFF. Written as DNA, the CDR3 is TGTGCCAGCAGCCTACAGGTCGCGAACACCGGGGAGCTGTTTTTT.

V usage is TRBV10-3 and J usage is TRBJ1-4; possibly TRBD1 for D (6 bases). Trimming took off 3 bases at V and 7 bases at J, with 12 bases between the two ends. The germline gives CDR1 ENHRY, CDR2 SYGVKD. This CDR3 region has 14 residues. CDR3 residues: CAISDGGAGEKLFF. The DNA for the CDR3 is TGTGCCATCAGTGACGGGGGCGCGGGTGAAAAACTGTTTTTT.

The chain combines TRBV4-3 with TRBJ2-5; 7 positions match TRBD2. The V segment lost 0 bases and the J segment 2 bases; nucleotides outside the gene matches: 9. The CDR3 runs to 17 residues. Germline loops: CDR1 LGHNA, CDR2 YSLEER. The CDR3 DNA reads TGCGCCAGCAGCCAAGAGTACTCGGGGGGTGCACAAGAGACCCAGTACTTC. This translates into CASSQEYSGGAQETQYF.

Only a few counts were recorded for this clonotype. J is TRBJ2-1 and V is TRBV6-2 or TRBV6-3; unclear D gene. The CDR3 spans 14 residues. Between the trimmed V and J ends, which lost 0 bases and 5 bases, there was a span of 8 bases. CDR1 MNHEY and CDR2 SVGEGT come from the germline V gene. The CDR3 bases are TGTGCCAGCAGTTACTCGTACACCAACAATGAGCAGTTCTTC. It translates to CASSYSYTNNEQFF.

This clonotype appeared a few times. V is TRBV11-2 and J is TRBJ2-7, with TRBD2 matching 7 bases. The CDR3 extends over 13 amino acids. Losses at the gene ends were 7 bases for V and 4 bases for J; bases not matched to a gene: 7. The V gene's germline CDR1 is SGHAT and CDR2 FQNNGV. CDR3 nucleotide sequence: TGTGCCAGCAAGTTCGGGGGGAAGTACGAGCAGTACTTC. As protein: CASKFGGKYEQYF.

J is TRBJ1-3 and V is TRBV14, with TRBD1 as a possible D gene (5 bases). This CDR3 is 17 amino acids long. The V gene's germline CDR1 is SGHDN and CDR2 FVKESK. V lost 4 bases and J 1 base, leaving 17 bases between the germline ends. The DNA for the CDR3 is TGTGCCAGCAGCCCGCGGGACGTCCTTAGGTCTGGAAACACCATATATTTT. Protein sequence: CASSPRDVLRSGNTIYF.

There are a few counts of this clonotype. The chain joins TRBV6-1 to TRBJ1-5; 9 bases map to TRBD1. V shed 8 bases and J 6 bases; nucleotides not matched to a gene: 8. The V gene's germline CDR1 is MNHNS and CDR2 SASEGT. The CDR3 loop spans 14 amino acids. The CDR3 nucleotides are TGTGCCAGCTCGGACAGGGGACCTCTTCAGCCCCAGCATTTT. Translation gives CASSDRGPLQPQHF.

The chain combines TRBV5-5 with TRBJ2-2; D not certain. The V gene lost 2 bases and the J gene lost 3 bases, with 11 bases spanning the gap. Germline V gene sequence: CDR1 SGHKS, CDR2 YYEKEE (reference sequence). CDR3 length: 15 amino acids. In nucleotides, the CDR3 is TGTGCCAGCAGCTTAGACACCCCTTACACCGGGGAGCTGTTTTTT. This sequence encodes CASSLDTPYTGELFF.

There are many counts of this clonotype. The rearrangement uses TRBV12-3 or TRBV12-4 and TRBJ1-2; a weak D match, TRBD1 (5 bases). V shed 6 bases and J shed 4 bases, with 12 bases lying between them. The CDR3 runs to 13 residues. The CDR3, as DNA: TGTGCCAGCAGCCCGAGGGGCGGCTATGGCTACACCTTC. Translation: CASSPRGGYGYTF.

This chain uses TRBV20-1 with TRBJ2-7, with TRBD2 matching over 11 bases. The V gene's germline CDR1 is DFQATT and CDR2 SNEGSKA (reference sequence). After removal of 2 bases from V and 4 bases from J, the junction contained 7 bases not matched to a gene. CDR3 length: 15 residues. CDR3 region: CSARSGLAGGYEQYF. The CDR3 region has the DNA TGCAGTGCTAGATCCGGGTTAGCGGGGGGGTACGAGCAGTACTTC.

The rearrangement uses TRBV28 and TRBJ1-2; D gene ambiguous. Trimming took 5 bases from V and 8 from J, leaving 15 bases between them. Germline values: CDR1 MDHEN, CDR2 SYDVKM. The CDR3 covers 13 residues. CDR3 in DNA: TGTGCCAGCAGTCACCAGAGTTTCGGGGGCTACACCTTC. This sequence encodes CASSHQSFGGYTF.

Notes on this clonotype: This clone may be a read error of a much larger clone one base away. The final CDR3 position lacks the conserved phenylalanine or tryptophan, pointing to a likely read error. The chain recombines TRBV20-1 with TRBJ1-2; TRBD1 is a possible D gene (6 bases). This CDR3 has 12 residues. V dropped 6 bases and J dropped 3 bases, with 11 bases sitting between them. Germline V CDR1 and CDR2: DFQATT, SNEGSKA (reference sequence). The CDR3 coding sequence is TGCAGTGCCCTTGGACAGTACTATGGCTACACCTCC. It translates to CSALGQYYGYTS.

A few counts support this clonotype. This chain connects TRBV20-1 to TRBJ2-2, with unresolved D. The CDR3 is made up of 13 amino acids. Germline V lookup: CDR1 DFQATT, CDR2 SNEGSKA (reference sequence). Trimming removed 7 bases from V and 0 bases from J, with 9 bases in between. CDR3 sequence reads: CSVQSANTGELFF. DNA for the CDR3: TGCAGTGTTCAGTCCGCGAACACCGGGGAGCTGTTTTTT.

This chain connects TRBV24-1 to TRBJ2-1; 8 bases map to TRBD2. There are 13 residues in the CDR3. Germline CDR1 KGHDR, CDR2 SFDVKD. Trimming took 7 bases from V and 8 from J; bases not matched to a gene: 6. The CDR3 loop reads CATRGGGYHEQFF. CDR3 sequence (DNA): TGTGCCACCAGGGGCGGGGGGTACCATGAGCAGTTCTTC.

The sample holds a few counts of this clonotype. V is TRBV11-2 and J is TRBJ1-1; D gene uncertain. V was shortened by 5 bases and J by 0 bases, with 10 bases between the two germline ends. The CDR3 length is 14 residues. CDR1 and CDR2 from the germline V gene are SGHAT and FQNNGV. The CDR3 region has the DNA TGTGCCAGCAGCCAGCCGGAGATGAACACTGAAGCTTTCTTT. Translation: CASSQPEMNTEAFF.

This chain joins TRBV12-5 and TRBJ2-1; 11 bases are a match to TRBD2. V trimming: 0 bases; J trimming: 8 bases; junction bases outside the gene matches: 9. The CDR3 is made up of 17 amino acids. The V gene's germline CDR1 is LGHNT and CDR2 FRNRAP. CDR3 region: CASGLVLAGDQWDEQFF. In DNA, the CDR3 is TGTGCTAGTGGTTTGGTACTAGCGGGGGACCAGTGGGATGAGCAGTTCTTC.

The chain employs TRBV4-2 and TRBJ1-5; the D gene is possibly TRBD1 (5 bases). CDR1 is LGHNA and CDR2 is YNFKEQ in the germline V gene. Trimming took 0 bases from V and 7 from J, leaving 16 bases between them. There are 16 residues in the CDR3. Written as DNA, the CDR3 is TGTGCCAGCAGCCAAGATGGCAGGGTTCCTTGGCAGCCCCAGCATTTT. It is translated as CASSQDGRVPWQPQHF.

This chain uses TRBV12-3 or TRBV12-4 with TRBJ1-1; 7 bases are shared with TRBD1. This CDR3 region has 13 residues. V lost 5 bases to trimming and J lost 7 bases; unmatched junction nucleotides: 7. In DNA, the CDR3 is TGTGCCAGCAGTCCGCCAAACAGGGGTGAAGCTTTCTTT. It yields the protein CASSPPNRGEAFF.

This CDR3 is CASSRQGASAGELFF. The CDR3 coding sequence is TGTGCCAGCAGCCGACAGGGGGCGTCAGCCGGGGAGCTGTTTTTT. The rearrangement uses TRBV7-2 and TRBJ2-2, with TRBD1 identical over 10 bases. Germline lookup yields CDR1 SGHTA and CDR2 FQGNSA. The CDR3 has 15 residues. V gave up 5 bases and J gave up 6 bases; unmatched junction bases: 6.